This is a list of T cell receptor beta chains from one sample in a study of cytomegalovirus exposure and HLA in healthy donors. Data came from immunoSEQ multiplex PCR; TCRdb stores just in-frame clones and leaves some out. Among roughly 100,000 clones listed, under 85% were seen once. The sequencing input was PBMCs. The receptors come from a young man in good health and CMV-seronegative. CDR3s include the opening cysteine and the closing phenylalanine or tryptophan. A D gene is named only where the DNA matches it firmly. The listing skips clone size in some rows; elsewhere it reads once, few, many or a size class.

NA	TRBV5-1	once	TRBJ2-7	CASSLAGGGDEQYF	TGCGCCAGCAGCTTGGCCGGAGGCGGGGACGAGCAGTACTTC
NA	TRBV11-1	NA	TRBJ1-4	CAIGEGEELFF	TGTGCCATAGGGGAAGGGGAGGAACTGTTTTTT
NA	TRBV7-2	NA	TRBJ1-2	CASSLAQGGYTF	TGTGCCAGCAGCTTAGCGCAGGGCGGCTACACCTTC
NA	TRBV15	NA	TRBJ2-1	CATSGGLTKDPYNEQFF	TGTGCCACCAGCGGCGGACTGACGAAGGATCCTTACAATGAGCAGTTCTTC
NA	TRBV19	NA	TRBJ2-7	CASTDQGNRLYYEQYF	TGTGCCAGTACCGACCAAGGGAACAGGTTGTATTACGAGCAGTACTTC
NA	TRBV18	NA	TRBJ2-7	CASSRPGESYEQYF	TGTGCCAGCTCACGTCCAGGGGAGAGCTACGAGCAGTACTTC
TRBD1	TRBV7-9	NA	TRBJ1-1	CSSSLQPGQGITEAFF	TGTTCCAGCAGCCTGCAACCGGGACAGGGTATCACTGAAGCTTTCTTT
TRBD1	TRBV6-5	many	TRBJ2-7	CASSTTGGDWEQYF	TGTGCCAGCAGTACCACAGGGGGCGATTGGGAGCAGTACTTC
TRBD1	TRBV28	once	TRBJ1-1	CASSLPSTGLNTEAFF	TGTGCCAGCAGTTTACCCTCGACAGGGCTTAACACTGAAGCTTTCTTT
TRBD1	TRBV9	NA	TRBJ2-3	CASSGQGRDTQYF	TGTGCCAGCAGCGGACAGGGCCGGGATACGCAGTATTTT
TRBD2	TRBV6-5	NA	TRBJ2-1	CASSYSGGVAYNEQFF	TGTGCCAGCAGTTACTCGGGGGGGGTGGCCTACAATGAGCAGTTCTTC
NA	TRBV7-2	once	TRBJ1-1	CASSPVGAPMNTEAFF	TGTGCCAGCAGCCCAGTAGGGGCGCCCATGAACACTGAAGCTTTCTTT
NA	TRBV7-9	NA	TRBJ2-7	CASSLPLSPLYF	TGTGCCAGCAGCTTACCCCTATCCCCCTTGTACTTC
TRBD1	TRBV18	NA	TRBJ1-1	CASSPTGTGGTEAFF	TGTGCCAGCTCACCAACCGGGACAGGTGGAACTGAAGCTTTCTTT
TRBD1	TRBV2	NA	TRBJ2-1	CASSEAAGGLNEQFF	TGTGCCAGCAGTGAAGCTGCAGGGGGCCTCAATGAGCAGTTCTTC
TRBD1	TRBV7-2	NA	TRBJ1-2	CASSQDRGNYGYTF	TGCGCCAGCAGCCAAGACAGGGGCAACTATGGCTACACCTTC
TRBD1	TRBV11-2	NA	TRBJ2-7	CASSLSGQGLYF	TGTGCCAGCAGCTTATCGGGACAGGGACTGTACTTC
NA	TRBV27	NA	TRBJ2-1	CASSLITGSRYNEQFF	TGTGCCAGCAGTTTAATTACGGGATCGCGCTACAATGAGCAGTTCTTC
TRBD1	TRBV6-5	few	TRBJ1-1	CANTDRDDTEAFF	TGTGCCAATACGGACAGGGACGACACTGAAGCTTTCTTT
NA	TRBV28	few	TRBJ2-6	CASTPRRGGRSGANVLTF	TGTGCCAGCACTCCGAGGAGGGGCGGTCGTTCTGGGGCCAACGTCCTGACTTTC
NA	TRBV4-1	NA	TRBJ2-7	CASSPSGEGGWEQYF	TGCGCCAGCAGCCCATCCGGGGAGGGGGGTTGGGAGCAGTACTTC
TRBD1	TRBV6-5	NA	TRBJ1-5	CASRRTGDSNQPQHF	TGTGCCAGCAGGAGGACAGGGGACAGCAATCAGCCCCAGCATTTT
TRBD2	TRBV10-2	few	TRBJ2-1	CASSAAGRGGEQFF	TGCGCCAGCAGTGCAGCGGGCCGGGGGGGTGAGCAGTTCTTC
TRBD1	TRBV7-3	NA	TRBJ1-4	CASSLDRATNEKLFF	TGTGCCAGCAGCTTAGACAGGGCAACTAATGAAAAACTGTTTTTT
NA	TRBV21-1	NA	TRBJ2-7	CAANLGGVYEQYF	TGTGCCGCAAACCTCGGGGGTGTGTACGAGCAGTACTTC
TRBD2	TRBV6-5	NA	TRBJ2-7	CASSQRDGEQYF	TGTGCCAGCAGCCAGCGGGACGGTGAGCAGTACTTC
TRBD1	TRBV6-1	NA	TRBJ1-4	CASSSNRGPPKRLFF	TGTGCCAGCAGTTCAAACAGGGGCCCCCCGAAAAGACTGTTTTTT
TRBD2	TRBV10-2	NA	TRBJ2-6	CASSERLAGAPGANVLTF	TGCGCCAGCAGTGAGAGGCTAGCGGGAGCCCCTGGGGCCAACGTCCTGACTTTC
TRBD1	TRBV4-1	NA	TRBJ1-1	CASSPVRGQGANTEAFF	TGCGCCAGCAGCCCAGTAAGGGGACAGGGGGCTAACACTGAAGCTTTCTTT
TRBD2	TRBV7-2	NA	TRBJ2-1	CASSLVGRREGEQFF	TGTGCCAGCAGCTTAGTGGGTCGGAGGGAGGGTGAGCAGTTCTTC
NA	TRBV5-4	NA	TRBJ1-2	CASSFGGHYGYTF	TGTGCCAGCAGCTTCGGGGGACACTATGGCTACACCTTC
NA	TRBV7-2	NA	TRBJ2-7	CASSLGRQSYEQYF	TGTGCCAGCAGCTTAGGGAGACAGTCCTACGAGCAGTACTTC
NA	TRBV10-1	NA	TRBJ2-5	CASSDACRVQETQYF	TGCGCCAGCAGTGATGCGTGCAGGGTCCAAGAGACCCAGTACTTC
NA	TRBV10-3	once	TRBJ1-5	CAISEKGLYSNQPQHF	TGTGCCATCAGTGAGAAGGGACTCTATAGCAATCAGCCCCAGCATTTT
TRBD2	TRBV7-9	NA	TRBJ2-7	CASSRRTSGRYEQYF	TGTGCCAGCAGTCGGAGGACTAGCGGACGGTACGAGCAGTACTTC
TRBD1	TRBV12-5	NA	TRBJ1-1	CASGSDRAWTEAFF	TGTGCTAGTGGTTCGGACAGGGCATGGACTGAAGCTTTCTTT
NA	TRBV9	once	TRBJ1-1	CASSPQGHQNTEAFF	TGTGCCAGCAGCCCCCAGGGACACCAGAACACTGAAGCTTTCTTT
NA	TRBV5-1	NA	TRBJ2-7	CASSSAFSGTVSYEQYF	TGCGCCAGCAGCTCTGCATTTAGCGGGACAGTCTCCTACGAGCAGTACTTC
NA	TRBV25-1	NA	TRBJ2-3	CASSETTGLWGATQYF	TGTGCCAGCAGTGAGACTACCGGACTATGGGGAGCTACGCAGTATTTT
TRBD1	TRBV15	NA	TRBJ2-2	CATSRGGTGRTGELFF	TGTGCCACCAGCAGAGGGGGGACAGGGAGAACCGGGGAGCTGTTTTTT
TRBD1	TRBV7-9	NA	TRBJ2-7	CASSLAGTVTYEQYF	TGTGCCAGCAGCTTAGCGGGGACAGTTACCTACGAGCAGTACTTC
TRBD1	TRBV7-8	NA	TRBJ1-1	CASSSIRQGWNTEAFF	TGTGCCAGCAGCTCGATTCGACAGGGATGGAACACTGAAGCTTTCTTT
NA	TRBV9	NA	TRBJ2-3	CASDPRGQYF	TGTGCCAGCGATCCCCGGGGGCAGTATTTT